These T cell receptor beta chains were read from a single sample in a study of T-cell reconstitution after alpha-beta-depleted transplantation in children. TCRdb re-called the PCR reads through MiXCR, storing one row per CDR3 protein. The repertoire includes 400,000 to 550,000 distinct CDR3 sequences, roughly a tenth of them detected once, and around 2% sits in the top ten. The sample consisted of PBMCs, taken before TCRalphabeta/CD19-depleted stem cell transplant. The receptor source for this set is a child younger than 10 with inherited bone marrow failure, due to receive a stem cell transplant. Both conserved end residues are trimmed from each CDR3.

>TRBV21-1
ASGKDRGGETQY
>TRBV4-3
ASSKQGAGEKLF
>TRBV7-2
ASSSFTGGSAYEQY
>TRBV6-5
ASSSEAGSDTQY
>TRBV6-2/TRBV6-3
ASSAGLGWGEQF
>TRBV6-2/TRBV6-3
ASSYTTGSNQPQH
>TRBV5-1
ASNGRMGETQY
>TRBV4-1
ASSQERGESGRPEQF
>TRBV9
ASSISAGGGYEQY
>TRBV27
ASSLQGAPYEQY
>TRBV12-3/TRBV12-4
ASRSPRDRVPRGANVLT
>TRBV4-3
ASSRTGNTEAF
>TRBV28
ASSSIRTGPRSTRVTQY
>TRBV27
ASSPIAGSETQY